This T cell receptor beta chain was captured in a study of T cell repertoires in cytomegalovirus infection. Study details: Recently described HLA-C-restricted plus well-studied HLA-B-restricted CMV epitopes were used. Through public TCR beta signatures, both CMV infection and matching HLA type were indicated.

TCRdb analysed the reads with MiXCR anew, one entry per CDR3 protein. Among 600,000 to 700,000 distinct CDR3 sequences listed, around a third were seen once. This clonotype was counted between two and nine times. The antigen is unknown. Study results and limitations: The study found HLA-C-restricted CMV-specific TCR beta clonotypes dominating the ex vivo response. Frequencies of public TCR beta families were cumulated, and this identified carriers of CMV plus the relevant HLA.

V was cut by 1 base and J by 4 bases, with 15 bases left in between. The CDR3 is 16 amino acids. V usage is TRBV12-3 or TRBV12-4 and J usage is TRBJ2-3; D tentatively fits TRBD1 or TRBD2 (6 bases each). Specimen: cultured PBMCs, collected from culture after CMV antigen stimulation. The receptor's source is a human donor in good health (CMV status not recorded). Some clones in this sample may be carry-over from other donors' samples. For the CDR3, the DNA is TGTGCCAGCAGTTTAGGCCCCGGGGGCCGTGCAGATACGCAGTATTTT. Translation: CASSLGPGGRADTQYF.